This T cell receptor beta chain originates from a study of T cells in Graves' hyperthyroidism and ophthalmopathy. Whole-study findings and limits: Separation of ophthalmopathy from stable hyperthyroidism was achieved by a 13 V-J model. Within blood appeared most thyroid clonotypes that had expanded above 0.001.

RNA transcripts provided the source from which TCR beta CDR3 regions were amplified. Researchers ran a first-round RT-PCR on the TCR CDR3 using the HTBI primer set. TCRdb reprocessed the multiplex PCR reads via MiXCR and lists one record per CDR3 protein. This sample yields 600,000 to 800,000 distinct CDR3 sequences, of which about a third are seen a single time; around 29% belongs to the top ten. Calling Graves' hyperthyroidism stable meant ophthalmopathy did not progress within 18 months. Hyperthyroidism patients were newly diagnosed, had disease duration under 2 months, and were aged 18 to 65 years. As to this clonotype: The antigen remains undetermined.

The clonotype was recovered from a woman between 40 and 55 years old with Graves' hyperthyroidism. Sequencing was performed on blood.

The CDR3: CASSKLVSYEQYF. CDR3 nucleotides: TGTGCCAGCAGTAAACTGGTTTCCTACGAGCAGTACTTC. The chain employs TRBV6-1 and TRBJ2-7, with D hard to call. CDR3 length: 13 residues. Germline V gene data show CDR1 as MNHNS and CDR2 as SASEGT. V lost 5 bases, J lost 1 base, and 9 bases lay in between.